This TCR beta chain originates from a study of blood T cell repertoires in COVID-19. Profiling relied on immunoSEQ multiplex PCR, and the TCRdb table lists in-frame clones only, not all of them. The repertoire has some 40,000 clones, around 85% of them found once; the top ten carry 15% to 20%. The CDR3 has 15 amino acids. Germline-derived CDR1 and CDR2 are SGDLS and YYNGEE. By proportion, this clone is medium-sized (0.01 to 0.1%). At one end, the junction sequence differs from germline, possibly due to a read error. Other DNA sequences from this sample encode an identical CDR3 as well. The genes are TRBV9 and TRBJ2-5, with a possible D match to TRBD2 (7 bases). The receptor's source is a man in his 70s with acute or convalescent COVID-19. Sequences were obtained from peripheral blood. DNA for the CDR3: TGCGCCAGCCGCGGAGGGGGGGGGCCCCAAGAGACCCAGTACTTC. It translates to CASRGGGGPQETQYF.